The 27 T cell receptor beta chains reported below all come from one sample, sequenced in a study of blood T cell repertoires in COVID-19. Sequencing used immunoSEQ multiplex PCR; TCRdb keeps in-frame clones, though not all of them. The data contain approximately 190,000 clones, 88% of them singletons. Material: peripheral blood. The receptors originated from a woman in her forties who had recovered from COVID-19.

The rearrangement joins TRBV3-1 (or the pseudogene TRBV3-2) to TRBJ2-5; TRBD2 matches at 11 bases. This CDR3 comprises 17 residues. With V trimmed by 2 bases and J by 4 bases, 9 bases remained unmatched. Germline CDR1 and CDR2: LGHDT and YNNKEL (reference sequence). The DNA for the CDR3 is TGTGCCAGCAGCCAACCAGTTAGCGGGAGGGCCGGAGAGACCCAGTACTTC. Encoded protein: CASSQPVSGRAGETQYF.

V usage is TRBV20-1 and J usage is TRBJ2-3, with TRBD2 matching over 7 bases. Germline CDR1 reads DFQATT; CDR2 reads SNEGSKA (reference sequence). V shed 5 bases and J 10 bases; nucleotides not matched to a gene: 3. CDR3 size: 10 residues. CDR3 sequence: CSAQREAQYF. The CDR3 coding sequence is TGCAGTGCTCAGCGGGAAGCGCAGTATTTT.

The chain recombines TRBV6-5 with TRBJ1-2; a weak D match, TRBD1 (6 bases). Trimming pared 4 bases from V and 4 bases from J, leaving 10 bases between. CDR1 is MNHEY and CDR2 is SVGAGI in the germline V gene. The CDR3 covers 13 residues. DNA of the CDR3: TGTGCCAGCAGTTCAACAGGGCGCTATGGCTACACCTTC. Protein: CASSSTGRYGYTF.

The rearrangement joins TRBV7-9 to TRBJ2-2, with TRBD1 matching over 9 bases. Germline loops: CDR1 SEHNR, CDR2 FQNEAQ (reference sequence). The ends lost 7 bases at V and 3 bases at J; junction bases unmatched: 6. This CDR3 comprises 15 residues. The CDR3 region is CASKARDRDTGELFF. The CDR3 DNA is TGTGCCAGCAAAGCCCGGGACAGGGACACCGGGGAGCTGTTTTTT.

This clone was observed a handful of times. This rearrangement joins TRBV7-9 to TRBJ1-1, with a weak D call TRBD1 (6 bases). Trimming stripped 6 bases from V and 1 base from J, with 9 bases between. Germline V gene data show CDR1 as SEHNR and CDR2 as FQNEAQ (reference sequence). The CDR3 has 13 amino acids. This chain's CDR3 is CASRTQGNTEAFF. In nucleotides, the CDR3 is TGTGCCAGCAGAACACAGGGGAACACTGAAGCTTTCTTT.

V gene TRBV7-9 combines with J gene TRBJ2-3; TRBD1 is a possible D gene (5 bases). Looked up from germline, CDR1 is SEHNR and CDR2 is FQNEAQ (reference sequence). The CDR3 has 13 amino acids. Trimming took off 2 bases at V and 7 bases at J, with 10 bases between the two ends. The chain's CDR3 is CASSLPRDYTQYF. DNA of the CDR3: TGTGCCAGCAGCTTACCCAGGGATTATACGCAGTATTTT. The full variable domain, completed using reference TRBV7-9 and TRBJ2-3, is DTGVSQNPRHKITKRGQNVTFRCDPISEHNRLYWYRQTLGQGPEFLTYFQNEAQLEKSRLLSDRFSAERPKGSFSTLEIQRTEQGDSAMYLCASSLPRDYTQYFGPGTRLTVL.

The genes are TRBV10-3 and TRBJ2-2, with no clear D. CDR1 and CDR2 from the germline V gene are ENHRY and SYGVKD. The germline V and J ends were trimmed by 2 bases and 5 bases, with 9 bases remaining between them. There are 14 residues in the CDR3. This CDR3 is CAISEGSQTGELFF. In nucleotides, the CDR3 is TGTGCCATCAGTGAGGGCTCTCAAACCGGGGAGCTGTTTTTT.

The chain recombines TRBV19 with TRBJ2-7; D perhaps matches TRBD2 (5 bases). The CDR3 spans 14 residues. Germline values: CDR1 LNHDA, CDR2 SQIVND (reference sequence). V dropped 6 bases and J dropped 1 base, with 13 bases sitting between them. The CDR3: CASRLEPGSYEQYF. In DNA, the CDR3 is TGTGCCAGTAGACTAGAGCCGGGGTCCTACGAGCAGTACTTC.

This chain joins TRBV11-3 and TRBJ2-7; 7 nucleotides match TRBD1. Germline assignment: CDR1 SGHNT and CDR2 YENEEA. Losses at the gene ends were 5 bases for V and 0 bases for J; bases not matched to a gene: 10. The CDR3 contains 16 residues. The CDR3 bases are TGTGCCAGCAGCCCAAAGAACAGGGGTGGCTCCTACGAGCAGTACTTC. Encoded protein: CASSPKNRGGSYEQYF. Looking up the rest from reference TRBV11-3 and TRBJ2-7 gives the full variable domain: EAGVVQSPRYKIIEKKQPVAFWCNPISGHNTLYWYLQNLGQGPELLIRYENEEAVDDSQLPKDRFSAERLKGVDSTLKIQPAELGDSAVYLCASSPKNRGGSYEQYFGPGTRLTVT.

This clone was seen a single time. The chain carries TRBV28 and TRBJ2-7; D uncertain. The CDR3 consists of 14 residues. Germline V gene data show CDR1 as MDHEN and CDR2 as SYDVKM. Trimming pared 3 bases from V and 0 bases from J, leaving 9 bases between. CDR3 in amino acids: CASSFGSLSYEQYF. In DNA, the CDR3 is TGTGCCAGCAGTTTCGGGTCCCTCTCCTACGAGCAGTACTTC.

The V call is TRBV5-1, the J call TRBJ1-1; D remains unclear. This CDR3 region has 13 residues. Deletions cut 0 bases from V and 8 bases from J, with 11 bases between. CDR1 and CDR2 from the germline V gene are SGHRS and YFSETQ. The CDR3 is CASSLDTFEEAFF. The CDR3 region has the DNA TGCGCCAGCAGCTTGGATACGTTCGAGGAAGCTTTCTTT.

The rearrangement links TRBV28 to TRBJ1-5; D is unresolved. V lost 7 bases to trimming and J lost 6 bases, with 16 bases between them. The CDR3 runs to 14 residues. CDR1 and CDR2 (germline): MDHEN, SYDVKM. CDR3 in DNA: TGTGCCAGCACCCGGCTGGCTGGCGGTCAGCCCCAGCATTTT. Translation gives CASTRLAGGQPQHF.

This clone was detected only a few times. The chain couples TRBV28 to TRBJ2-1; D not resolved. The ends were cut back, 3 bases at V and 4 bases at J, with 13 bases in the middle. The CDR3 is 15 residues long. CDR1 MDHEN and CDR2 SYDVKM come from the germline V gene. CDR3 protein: CASSFSLLRYNEQFF. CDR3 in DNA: TGTGCCAGCAGTTTCTCTTTGCTCAGGTACAATGAGCAGTTCTTC.

This chain's CDR3 is CASSPGPPQGWNTEAFF. CDR3 DNA sequence: TGTGCCAGCAGCCCCGGGCCCCCACAGGGTTGGAACACTGAAGCTTTCTTT. The V gene is TRBV9, the J gene TRBJ1-1; tentative D call: TRBD1 (6 bases). Trimming removed 4 bases at V and 1 base at J, with 20 bases between. This CDR3 has 17 residues. Germline V gene sequence: CDR1 SGDLS, CDR2 YYNGEE.

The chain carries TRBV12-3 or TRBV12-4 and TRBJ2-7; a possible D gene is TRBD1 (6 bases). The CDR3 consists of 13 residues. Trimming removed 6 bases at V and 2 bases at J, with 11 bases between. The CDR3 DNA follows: TGTGCCAGCAGCCTGGGACAACCCTACGAGCAGTACTTC. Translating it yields CASSLGQPYEQYF.

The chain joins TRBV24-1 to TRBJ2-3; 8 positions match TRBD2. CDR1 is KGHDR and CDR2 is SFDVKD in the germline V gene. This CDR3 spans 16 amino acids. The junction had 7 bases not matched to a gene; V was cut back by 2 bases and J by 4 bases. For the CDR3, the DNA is TGTGCCACCAGTGATTCGGGGGGGACTATTGCAGATACGCAGTATTTT. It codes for CATSDSGGTIADTQYF.

CDR3: CASSQLDRDYQPQHF. Here the CDR3 DNA reads TGCGCCAGCAGCCAACTGGACAGGGACTACCAGCCCCAGCATTTT. J is TRBJ1-5 and V is TRBV4-1, with 8 nucleotides matching TRBD1. The ends lost 2 bases at V and 7 bases at J; junction bases unmatched: 7. The germline V gene has CDR1 MGHRA and CDR2 YSYEKL. The CDR3 extends over 15 amino acids.

CDR3 coding DNA: TGTGCCAGCAGTACCCCCGACCTGGGCGATCAGCCCCAGCATTTT. Translating gives CASSTPDLGDQPQHF. The chain employs TRBV28 and TRBJ1-5; no clear D gene. V lost 5 bases, J lost 5 bases, and 16 bases lay in between. CDR3 size: 15 residues. Per the germline V gene, CDR1 is MDHEN and CDR2 is SYDVKM.

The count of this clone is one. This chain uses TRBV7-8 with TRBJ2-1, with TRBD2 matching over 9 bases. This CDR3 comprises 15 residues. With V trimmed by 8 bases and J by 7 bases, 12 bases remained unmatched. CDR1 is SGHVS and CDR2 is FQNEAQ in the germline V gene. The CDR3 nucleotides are TGTGCCAGCTCCCCCGGGCTAGCGGGATTAAATGAGCAGTTCTTC. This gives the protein CASSPGLAGLNEQFF. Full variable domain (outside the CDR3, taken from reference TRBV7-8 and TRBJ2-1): GAGVSQSPRYKVAKRGQDVALRCDPISGHVSLFWYQQALGQGPEFLTYFQNEAQLDKSGLPSDRFFAERPEGSVSTLKIQRTQQEDSAVYLCASSPGLAGLNEQFFGPGTRLTVL.

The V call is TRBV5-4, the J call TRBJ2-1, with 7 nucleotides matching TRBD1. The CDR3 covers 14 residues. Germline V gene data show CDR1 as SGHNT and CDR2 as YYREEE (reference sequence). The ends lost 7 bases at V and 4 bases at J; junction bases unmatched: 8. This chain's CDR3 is CASLGQFPYNEQFF. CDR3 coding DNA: TGTGCCAGCCTGGGACAGTTTCCGTACAATGAGCAGTTCTTC.

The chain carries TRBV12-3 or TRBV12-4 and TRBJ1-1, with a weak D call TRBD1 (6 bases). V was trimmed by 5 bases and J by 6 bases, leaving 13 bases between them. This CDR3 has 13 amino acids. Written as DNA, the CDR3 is TGTGCCAGCAGTCGCCAGGGGCGCGCTGAAGCTTTCTTT. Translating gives CASSRQGRAEAFF.

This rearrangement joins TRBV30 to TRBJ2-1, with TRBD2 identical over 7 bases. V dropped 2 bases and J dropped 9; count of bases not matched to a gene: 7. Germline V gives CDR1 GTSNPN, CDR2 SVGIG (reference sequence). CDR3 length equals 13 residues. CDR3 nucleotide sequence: TGTGCCTGGAGTATGACTAGCTCGGGTGAGCAGTTCTTC. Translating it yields CAWSMTSSGEQFF.

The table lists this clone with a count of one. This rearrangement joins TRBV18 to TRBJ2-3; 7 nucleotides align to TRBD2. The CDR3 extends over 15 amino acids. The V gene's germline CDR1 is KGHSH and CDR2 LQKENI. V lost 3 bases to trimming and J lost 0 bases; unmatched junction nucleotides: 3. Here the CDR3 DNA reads TGTGCCAGCTCACCGTCTAGCGGAAGCACAGATACGCAGTATTTT. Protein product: CASSPSSGSTDTQYF.

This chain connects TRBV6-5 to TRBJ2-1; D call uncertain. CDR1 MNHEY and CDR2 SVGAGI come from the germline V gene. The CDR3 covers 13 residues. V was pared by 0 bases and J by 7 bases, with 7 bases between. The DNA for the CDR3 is TGTGCCAGCAGTTACTCGCCCGAGAATGAGCAGTTCTTC. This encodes CASSYSPENEQFF.

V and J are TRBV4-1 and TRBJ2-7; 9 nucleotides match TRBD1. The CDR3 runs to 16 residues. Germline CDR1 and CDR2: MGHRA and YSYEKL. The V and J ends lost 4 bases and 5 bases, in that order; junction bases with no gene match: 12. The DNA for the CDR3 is TGCGCCAGCAGCCCTCACCATACGACAGGGGGGGACGAGCAGTACTTC. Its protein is CASSPHHTTGGDEQYF.

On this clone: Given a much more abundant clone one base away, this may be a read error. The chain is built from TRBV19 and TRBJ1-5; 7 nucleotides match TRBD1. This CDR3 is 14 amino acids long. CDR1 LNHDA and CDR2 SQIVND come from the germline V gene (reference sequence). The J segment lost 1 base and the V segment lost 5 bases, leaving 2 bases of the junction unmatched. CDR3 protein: CASSLGQSNQPQHF. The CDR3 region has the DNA TGTGCCAGTAGTTTGGGACAGAGCAATCAGCCCCAGCATTTT. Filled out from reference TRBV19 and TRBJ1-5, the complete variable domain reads DGGITQSPKYLFRKEGQNVTLSCEQNLNHDAMYWYRQDPGQGLRLIYYSQIVNDFQKGDIAEGYSVSREKKESFPLTVTSAQKNPTAFYLCASSLGQSNQPQHFGDGTRLSIL.

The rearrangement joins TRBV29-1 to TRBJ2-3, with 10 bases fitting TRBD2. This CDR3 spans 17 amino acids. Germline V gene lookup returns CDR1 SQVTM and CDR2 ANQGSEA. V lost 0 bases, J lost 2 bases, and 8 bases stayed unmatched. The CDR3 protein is CSVEDPSGSLDTDTQYF. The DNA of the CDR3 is TGCAGCGTTGAAGACCCTAGCGGGAGCTTGGACACAGATACGCAGTATTTT.